This T cell receptor beta chain was found in a study of T-cell reconstitution after alpha-beta-depleted transplantation in children. Study findings and constraints: There were some patients whose high TCRbeta diversity at day 60 came from surviving recipient T cells and thymic progenitors. Hyperexpanded clones declined; after one year, newly produced T cells mostly supplied diversity. After transplant, at about two months, alpha-beta T cells were reportedly derived from several hundred expanded graft clones.

Construction of the TCRbeta library involved unique molecular identifiers. TCRdb fed the PCR reads into MiXCR, producing one record per CDR3 protein. This table has more than 500,000 distinct CDR3 sequences, 10% to 12% appearing once. A word on this clonotype: Its specificity is not known.

V lost 7 bases to trimming and J lost 1 base, with 20 bases between them. The CDR3 totals 16 residues. Germline-derived CDR1 and CDR2 are MDHEN and SYDVKM. The chain employs TRBV28 and TRBJ2-7; D is unclear. The source was PBMCs, mostly from graft donor cells, collected 180 days after TCRalphabeta/CD19-depleted stem cell transplant. The clonotype was recovered from a female patient between 2 and 10 years old who had a stem cell transplant for aplastic anemia, so the T cells may come from the graft donor. The CDR3 loop is CASTPLDKFLSYEQYF. In nucleotides, the CDR3 is TGTGCCAGCACTCCTCTTGACAAGTTCCTTTCCTACGAGCAGTACTTC.